This is a list of T cell receptor beta chains from one sample in a study of blood T cell repertoires in COVID-19. Using immunoSEQ multiplex PCR, the repertoire was profiled, and TCRdb retains in-frame clones only, with some absent. The sample contains 200,000 to 250,000 clones, approximately 81% of which appear only once. The material sequenced was peripheral blood. The receptors were gathered from a young man with active or convalescent COVID-19. Each CDR3 is given with its conserved first and last residue. The D gene is left open where the match is weak. Only part of the rows carry a size: once, few, many, or a class if the clone is expanded.

NA TRBJ1-3 TRBV5-1 NA CASSFSTGSGNTIYF TGCGCCAGCAGCTTCTCGACGGGCTCTGGAAACACCATATATTTT
NA TRBJ2-5 TRBV18 NA CASSPRRGRLQETQYF TGTGCCAGCTCACCACGCAGGGGTAGACTCCAAGAGACCCAGTACTTC
NA TRBJ2-7 TRBV7-8 TRBD2 CASRTGYSGDLYEQYF TGTGCCAGCAGGACAGGATATAGCGGGGATCTCTACGAGCAGTACTTC
few TRBJ1-6 TRBV7-8 NA CASSPVQGGSPLHF TGTGCCAGCAGCCCAGTCCAGGGAGGCTCACCCCTCCACTTT
once TRBJ1-5 TRBV7-2 NA CASSLVPRQAYSNQPQHF TGTGCCAGCAGCTTAGTGCCCCGACAGGCTTATAGCAATCAGCCCCAGCATTTT
NA TRBJ1-5 TRBV4-1 NA CASSQDQRQPQHF TGCGCCAGCAGCCAAGATCAGAGGCAGCCCCAGCATTTT
few TRBJ1-4 TRBV5-5 TRBD1 CASSPPGAGGNEKLFF TGTGCCAGCAGCCCCCCCGGTGCAGGGGGGAATGAAAAACTGTTTTTT
NA TRBJ2-7 TRBV28 TRBD2 CASSLERGGKNEQYF TGTGCCAGCAGTCTAGAGCGGGGGGGAAAGAACGAGCAGTACTTC
once TRBJ2-1 TRBV5-1 TRBD2 CASSPGGENYNEQFF TGCGCCAGCAGCCCCGGGGGGGAAAATTACAATGAGCAGTTCTTC
NA TRBJ2-1 TRBV29-1 TRBD2 CSGRSGTSGTSSYNEQFF TGCAGCGGACGATCCGGGACTAGCGGAACCAGCTCCTACAATGAGCAGTTCTTC
NA TRBJ1-5 TRBV28 NA CASWSYSNQPQHF TGTGCCAGCTGGTCCTATAGCAATCAGCCCCAGCATTTT
NA TRBJ2-7 TRBV5-1 NA CASRAGGSQITSYEQYF TGCGCCAGCAGGGCTGGGGGGTCCCAGATAACTTCCTACGAGCAGTACTTC
NA TRBJ1-2 TRBV28 TRBD1 CASSPTGVGGYTF TGTGCCAGCAGTCCAACAGGGGTTGGAGGCTACACCTTC
NA TRBJ2-3 TRBV30 NA CAWSLWGRGDTQYF TGTGCCTGGAGTTTGTGGGGTAGGGGCGATACGCAGTATTTT
NA TRBJ2-7 TRBV18 TRBD2 CASSSTDYRTSTWGEQYF TGTGCCAGCTCATCGACAGACTATAGGACTAGCACCTGGGGGGAGCAGTACTTC
NA TRBJ1-1 TRBV28 NA CASSPLSGNTEAFF TGTGCCAGCAGCCCTCTCTCGGGGAACACTGAAGCTTTCTTT
NA TRBJ2-3 TRBV27 TRBD2 CASSSRGGGTDTQYF TGTGCCAGCAGTTCGCGGGGGGGTGGTACAGATACGCAGTATTTT
NA TRBJ2-7 TRBV18 NA CASSPSRSYEQYF TGTGCCAGCTCACCAAGCCGCTCCTACGAGCAGTACTTC
NA TRBJ2-7 TRBV9 TRBD2 CASSVATGGLPYEQYF TGTGCCAGCAGCGTAGCTACGGGGGGGCTCCCCTACGAGCAGTACTTC
NA TRBJ1-5 TRBV6-2/TRBV6-3 NA CASSPRGPNQPQHF TGTGCCAGCAGCCCGAGAGGGCCCAATCAGCCCCAGCATTTT
once TRBJ1-1 TRBV21-1 NA CASSKFVLGGGEAFF TGTGCCAGCAGCAAATTTGTCCTTGGGGGGGGCGAAGCTTTCTTT
NA TRBJ1-5 TRBV4-3 NA CASSPSHLGQNSNQPQHF TGCGCCAGCAGCCCGTCGCACCTTGGACAGAATAGCAATCAGCCCCAGCATTTT
NA TRBJ1-4 TRBV19 NA CASSPGHQEKLFF TGTGCCAGTAGTCCTGGCCACCAAGAAAAACTGTTTTTT
NA TRBJ2-1 TRBV6-4 NA CASSYDRSSYNEQFF TGTGCCAGCAGCTACGACAGGAGCTCCTACAATGAGCAGTTCTTC
NA TRBJ2-7 TRBV7-9 NA CASSNNYEQYF TGTGCCAGCAGCAACAACTACGAGCAGTACTTC
once TRBJ1-5 TRBV28 TRBD1 CASSPGQVGVQPQHF TGTGCCAGCAGCCCGGGACAGGTGGGGGTTCAGCCCCAGCATTTT
NA TRBJ1-1 TRBV6-2/TRBV6-3 NA CASSYSAVSEAFF TGTGCCAGCAGTTACTCGGCGGTGTCTGAAGCTTTCTTT
NA TRBJ2-2 TRBV5-1 NA CASSLYSRSNTGELFF TGCGCCAGCAGCTTGTATTCCCGGAGTAACACCGGGGAGCTGTTTTTT
NA TRBJ2-6 TRBV6-5 TRBD1 CASSYSIFETGVVLTF TGTGCCAGCAGTTACTCGATTTTTGAAACAGGGGTCGTCCTGACTTTC
NA TRBJ2-3 TRBV6-5 NA CASRLMAAKDTQYF TGTGCCTCGAGGTTAATGGCGGCGAAAGATACGCAGTATTTT
NA TRBJ2-4 TRBV9 NA CASSAGVGQAKNIQYF TGTGCCAGCAGCGCGGGAGTAGGGCAGGCCAAAAACATTCAGTACTTC
NA TRBJ2-1 TRBV6-5 NA CASSLSGPNSNEQFF TGTGCCAGCAGCCTTAGCGGACCTAACTCCAATGAGCAGTTCTTC
NA TRBJ1-2 TRBV7-8 NA CASSRTGADGYTF TGTGCCAGCAGCCGCACAGGTGCGGACGGCTACACCTTC
NA TRBJ2-3 TRBV5-5 NA CASSFGDTQYF TGTGCCAGCAGCTTCGGAGATACGCAGTATTTT
NA TRBJ2-5 TRBV5-4 TRBD2 CASSWPPAGGQSRTQYF TGTGCCAGCAGCTGGCCGCCAGCGGGGGGCCAAAGTCGGACCCAGTACTTC